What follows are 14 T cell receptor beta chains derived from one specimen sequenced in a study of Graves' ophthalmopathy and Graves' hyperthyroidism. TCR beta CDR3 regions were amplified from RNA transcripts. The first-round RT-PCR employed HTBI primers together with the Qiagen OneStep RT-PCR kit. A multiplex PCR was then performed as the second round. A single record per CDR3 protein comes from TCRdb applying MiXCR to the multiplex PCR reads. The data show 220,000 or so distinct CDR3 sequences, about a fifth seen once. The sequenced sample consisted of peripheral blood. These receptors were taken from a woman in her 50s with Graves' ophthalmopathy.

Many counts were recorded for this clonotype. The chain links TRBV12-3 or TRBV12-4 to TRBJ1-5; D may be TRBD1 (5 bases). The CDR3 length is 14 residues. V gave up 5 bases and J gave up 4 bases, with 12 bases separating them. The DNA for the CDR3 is TGTGCCAGCAGTCGCTCAAACAGGAATCAGCCCCAGCATTTT. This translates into CASSRSNRNQPQHF.

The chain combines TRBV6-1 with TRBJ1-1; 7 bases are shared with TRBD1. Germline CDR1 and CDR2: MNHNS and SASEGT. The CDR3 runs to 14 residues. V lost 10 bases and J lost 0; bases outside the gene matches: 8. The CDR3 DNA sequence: TGTGCCACCGGACAGGTGGCTCTGAACACTGAAGCTTTCTTT. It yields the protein CATGQVALNTEAFF.

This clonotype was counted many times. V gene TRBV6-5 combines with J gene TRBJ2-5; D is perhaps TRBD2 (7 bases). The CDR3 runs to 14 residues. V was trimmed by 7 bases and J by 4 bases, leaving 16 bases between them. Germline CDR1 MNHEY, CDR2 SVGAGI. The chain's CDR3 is CASMGGASRETQYF. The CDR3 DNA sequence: TGTGCCAGCATGGGGGGGGCTAGTCGAGAGACCCAGTACTTC.

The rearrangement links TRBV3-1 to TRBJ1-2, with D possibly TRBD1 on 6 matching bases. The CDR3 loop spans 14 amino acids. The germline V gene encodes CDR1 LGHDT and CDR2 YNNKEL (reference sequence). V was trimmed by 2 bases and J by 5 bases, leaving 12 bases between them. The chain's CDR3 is CASSQRRGGYGYTF. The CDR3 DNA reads TGTGCCAGCAGCCAAAGAAGGGGGGGGTATGGCTACACCTTC.

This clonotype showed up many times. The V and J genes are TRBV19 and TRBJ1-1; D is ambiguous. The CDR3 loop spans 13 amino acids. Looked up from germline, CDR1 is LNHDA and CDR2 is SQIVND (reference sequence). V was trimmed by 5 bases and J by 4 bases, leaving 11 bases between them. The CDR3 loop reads CASSWRRGTEAFF. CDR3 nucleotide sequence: TGTGCCAGTAGTTGGCGTCGGGGCACTGAAGCTTTCTTT.

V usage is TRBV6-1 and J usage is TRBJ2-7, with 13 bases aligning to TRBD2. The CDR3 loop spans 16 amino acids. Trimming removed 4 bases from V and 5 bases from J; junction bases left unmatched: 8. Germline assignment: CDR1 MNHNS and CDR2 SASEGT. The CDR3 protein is CASSVGTSGIWNEQYF. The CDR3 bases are TGTGCCAGCAGTGTGGGGACTAGCGGGATCTGGAACGAGCAGTACTTC.

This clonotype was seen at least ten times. CDR3 sequence reads: CASGDRGYNQPQHF. The CDR3 bases are TGTGCCAGCGGGGACAGGGGGTACAATCAGCCCCAGCATTTT. This chain connects TRBV12-3 or TRBV12-4 to TRBJ1-5, with TRBD1 identical over 11 bases. There are 14 residues in the CDR3. The V segment lost 8 bases and the J segment 3 bases; nucleotides outside the gene matches: 3.

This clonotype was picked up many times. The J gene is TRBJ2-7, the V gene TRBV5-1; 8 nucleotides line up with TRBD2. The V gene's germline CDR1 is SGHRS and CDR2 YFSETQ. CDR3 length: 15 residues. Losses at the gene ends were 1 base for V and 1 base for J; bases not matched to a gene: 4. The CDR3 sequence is CASSLYTSGSYEQYF. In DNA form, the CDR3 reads TGCGCCAGCAGCTTGTATACTAGCGGATCCTACGAGCAGTACTTC.

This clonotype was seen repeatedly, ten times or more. In nucleotides, the CDR3 is TGTGCCAGCAGTTACTCGGGGCAGCGAACCTACGAGCAGTACTTC. Its translation: CASSYSGQRTYEQYF. The gene calls are TRBV6-5 and TRBJ2-7; D might be TRBD1 (5 bases). The CDR3 contains 15 residues. Trimming shortened V by 0 bases and J by 2 bases, and 11 bases separated the two germline ends. Germline CDR1 MNHEY, CDR2 SVGAGI.

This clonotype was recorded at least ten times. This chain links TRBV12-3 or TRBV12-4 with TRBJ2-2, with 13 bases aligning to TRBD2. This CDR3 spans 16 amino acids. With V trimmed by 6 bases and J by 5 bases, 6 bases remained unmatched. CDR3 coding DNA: TGTGCCAGCAGCTGGGGACTAGCGGGACGAACCGGGGAGCTGTTTTTT. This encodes CASSWGLAGRTGELFF.

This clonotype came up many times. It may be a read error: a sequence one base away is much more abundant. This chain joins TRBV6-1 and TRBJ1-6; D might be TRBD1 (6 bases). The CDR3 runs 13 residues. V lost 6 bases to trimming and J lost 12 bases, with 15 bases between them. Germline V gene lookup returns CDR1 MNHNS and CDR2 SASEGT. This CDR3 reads CASSFTGRLPLHF. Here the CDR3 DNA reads TGTGCCAGCAGCTTTACAGGGAGGTTACCCCTCCACTTT.

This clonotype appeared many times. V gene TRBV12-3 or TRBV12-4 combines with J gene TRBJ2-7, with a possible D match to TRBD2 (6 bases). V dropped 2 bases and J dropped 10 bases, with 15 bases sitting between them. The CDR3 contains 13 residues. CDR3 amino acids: CASSLLVGTSQYF. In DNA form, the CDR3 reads TGTGCCAGCAGTTTATTGGTAGGAACTAGCCAGTACTTC.

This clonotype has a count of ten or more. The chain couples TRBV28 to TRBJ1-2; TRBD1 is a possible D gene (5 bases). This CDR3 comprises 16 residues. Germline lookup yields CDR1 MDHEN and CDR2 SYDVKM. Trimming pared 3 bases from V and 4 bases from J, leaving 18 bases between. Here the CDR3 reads CASSLSSGTWFYGYTF. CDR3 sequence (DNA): TGTGCCAGCAGTTTGAGCTCCGGGACTTGGTTCTATGGCTACACCTTC.

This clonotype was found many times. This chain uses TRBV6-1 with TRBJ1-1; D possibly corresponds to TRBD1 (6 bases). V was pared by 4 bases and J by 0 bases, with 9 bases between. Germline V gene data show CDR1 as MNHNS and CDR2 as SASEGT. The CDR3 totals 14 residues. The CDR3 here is CASSADRLNTEAFF. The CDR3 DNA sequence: TGTGCCAGCAGTGCAGACAGGTTGAACACTGAAGCTTTCTTT.